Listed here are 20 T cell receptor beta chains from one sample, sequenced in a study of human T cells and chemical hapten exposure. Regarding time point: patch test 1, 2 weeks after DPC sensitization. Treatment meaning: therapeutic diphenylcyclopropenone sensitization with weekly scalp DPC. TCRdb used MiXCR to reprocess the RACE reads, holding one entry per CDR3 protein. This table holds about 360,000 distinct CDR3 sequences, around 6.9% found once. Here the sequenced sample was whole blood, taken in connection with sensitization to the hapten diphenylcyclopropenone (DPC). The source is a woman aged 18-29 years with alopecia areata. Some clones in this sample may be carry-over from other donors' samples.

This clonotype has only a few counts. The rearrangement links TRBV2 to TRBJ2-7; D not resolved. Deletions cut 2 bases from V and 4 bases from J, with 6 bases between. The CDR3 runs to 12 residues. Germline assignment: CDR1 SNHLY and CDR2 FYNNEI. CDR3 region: CASSEYKYEQYF. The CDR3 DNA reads TGTGCCAGCAGTGAATACAAATACGAGCAGTACTTC.

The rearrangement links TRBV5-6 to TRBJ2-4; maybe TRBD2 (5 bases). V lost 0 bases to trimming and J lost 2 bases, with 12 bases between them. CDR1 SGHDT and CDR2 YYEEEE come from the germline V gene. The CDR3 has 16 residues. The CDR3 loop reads CASSLAGIPSKNIQYF. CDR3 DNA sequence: TGTGCCAGCAGCTTGGCCGGGATCCCCTCCAAAAACATTCAGTACTTC.

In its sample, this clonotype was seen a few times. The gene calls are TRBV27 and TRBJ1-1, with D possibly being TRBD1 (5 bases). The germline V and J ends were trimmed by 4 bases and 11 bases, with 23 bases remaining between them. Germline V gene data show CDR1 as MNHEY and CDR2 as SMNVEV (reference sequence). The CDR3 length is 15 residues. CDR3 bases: TGTGCCAGCAGTTCCAATTGGGGGGGTCTCCGGGCGGCTTTCTTT. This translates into CASSSNWGGLRAAFF.

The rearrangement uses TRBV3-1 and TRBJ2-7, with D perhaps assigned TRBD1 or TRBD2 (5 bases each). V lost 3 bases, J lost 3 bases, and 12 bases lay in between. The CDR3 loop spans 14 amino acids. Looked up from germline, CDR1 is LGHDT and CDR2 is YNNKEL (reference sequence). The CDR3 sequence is CASSHPGPGYEQYF. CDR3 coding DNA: TGTGCCAGCAGCCATCCGGGGCCTGGCTACGAGCAGTACTTC.

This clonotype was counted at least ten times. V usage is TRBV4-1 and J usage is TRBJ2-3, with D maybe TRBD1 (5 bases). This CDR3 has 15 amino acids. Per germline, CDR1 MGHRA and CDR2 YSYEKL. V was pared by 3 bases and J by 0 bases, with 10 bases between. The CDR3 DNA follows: TGCGCCAGCAGCCAGACAGTAACTAGCACAGATACGCAGTATTTT. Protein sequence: CASSQTVTSTDTQYF.

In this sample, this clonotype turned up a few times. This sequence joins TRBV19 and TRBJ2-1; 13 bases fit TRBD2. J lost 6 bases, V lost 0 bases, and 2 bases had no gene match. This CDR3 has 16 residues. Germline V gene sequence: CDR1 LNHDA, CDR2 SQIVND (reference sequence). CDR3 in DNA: TGTGCCAGTAGTATAGAAACTAGCGGGGGGGCCAATGAGCAGTTCTTC. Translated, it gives CASSIETSGGANEQFF.

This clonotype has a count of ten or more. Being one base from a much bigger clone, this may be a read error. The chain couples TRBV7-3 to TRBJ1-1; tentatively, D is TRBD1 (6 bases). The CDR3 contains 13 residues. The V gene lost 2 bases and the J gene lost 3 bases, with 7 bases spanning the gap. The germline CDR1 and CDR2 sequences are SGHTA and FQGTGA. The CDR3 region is CASSLGQHTEAFF. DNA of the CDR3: TGTGCCAGCAGCTTAGGACAGCACACTGAAGCTTTCTTT.

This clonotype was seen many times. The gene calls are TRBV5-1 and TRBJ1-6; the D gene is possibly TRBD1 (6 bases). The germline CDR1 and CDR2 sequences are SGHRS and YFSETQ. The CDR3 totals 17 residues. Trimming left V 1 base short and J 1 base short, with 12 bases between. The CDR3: CASSLFPRGSYNSPLHF. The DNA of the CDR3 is TGCGCCAGCAGCTTGTTTCCCAGGGGATCCTATAATTCACCCCTCCACTTT.

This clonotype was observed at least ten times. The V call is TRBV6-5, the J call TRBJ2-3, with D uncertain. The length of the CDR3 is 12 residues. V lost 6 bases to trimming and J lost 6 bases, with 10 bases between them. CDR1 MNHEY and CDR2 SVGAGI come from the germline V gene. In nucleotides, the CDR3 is TGTGCCAGCAGCCCAAACGCGGATACGCAGTATTTT. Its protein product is CASSPNADTQYF.

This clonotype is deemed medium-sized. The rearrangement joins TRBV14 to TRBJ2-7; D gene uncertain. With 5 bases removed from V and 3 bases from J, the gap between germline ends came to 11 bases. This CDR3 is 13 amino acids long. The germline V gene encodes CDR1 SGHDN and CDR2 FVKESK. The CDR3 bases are TGTGCCAGCAGCTTCACGAGGAACTACGAGCAGTACTTC. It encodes CASSFTRNYEQYF.

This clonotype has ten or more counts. DNA for the CDR3: TGTGCCAGCAGCCTGAGGGGCGGTGAGCAGTTCTTC. Its protein is CASSLRGGEQFF. The chain uses TRBV12-3 or TRBV12-4 and TRBJ2-1; the D gene could be TRBD1 or TRBD2 (5 bases each). The length of the CDR3 is 12 residues. Deletions cut 6 bases from V and 9 bases from J, with 12 bases between.

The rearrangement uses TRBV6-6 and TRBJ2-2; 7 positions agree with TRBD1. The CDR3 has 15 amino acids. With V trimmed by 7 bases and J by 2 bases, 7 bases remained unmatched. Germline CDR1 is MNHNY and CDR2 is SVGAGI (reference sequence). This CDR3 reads CASNIQGVNTGELFF. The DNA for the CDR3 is TGTGCCAGCAATATTCAGGGGGTCAACACCGGGGAGCTGTTTTTT.

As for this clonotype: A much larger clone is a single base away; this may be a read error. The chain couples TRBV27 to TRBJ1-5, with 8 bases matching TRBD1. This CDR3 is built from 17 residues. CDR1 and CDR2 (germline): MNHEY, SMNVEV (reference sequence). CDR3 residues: CTSSSGQGLYSNQPQHF. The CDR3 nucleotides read TGTACCAGCAGCTCAGGACAGGGCCTTTATAGCAATCAGCCCCAGCATTTT.

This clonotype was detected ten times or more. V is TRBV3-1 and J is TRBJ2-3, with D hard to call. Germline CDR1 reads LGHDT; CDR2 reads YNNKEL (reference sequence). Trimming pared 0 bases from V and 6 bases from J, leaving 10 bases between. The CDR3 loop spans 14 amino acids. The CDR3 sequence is CASSQDASTDTQYF. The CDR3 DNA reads TGTGCCAGCAGCCAAGACGCCTCTACGGATACGCAGTATTTT.

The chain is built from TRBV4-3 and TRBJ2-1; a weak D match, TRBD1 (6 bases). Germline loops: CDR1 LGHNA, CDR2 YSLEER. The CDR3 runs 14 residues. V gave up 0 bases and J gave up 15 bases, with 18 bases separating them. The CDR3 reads CASSQDLEWGPPFF. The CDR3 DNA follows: TGCGCCAGCAGCCAAGATTTGGAATGGGGGCCCCCGTTCTTC.

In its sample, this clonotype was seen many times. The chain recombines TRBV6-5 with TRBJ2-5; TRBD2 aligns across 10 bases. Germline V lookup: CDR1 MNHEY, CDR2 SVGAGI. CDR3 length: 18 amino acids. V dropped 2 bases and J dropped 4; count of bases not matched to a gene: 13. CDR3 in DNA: TGTGCCAGCAGTTACGGATCTAGCGGGGGCCCATTAGGAGAGACCCAGTACTTC. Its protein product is CASSYGSSGGPLGETQYF.

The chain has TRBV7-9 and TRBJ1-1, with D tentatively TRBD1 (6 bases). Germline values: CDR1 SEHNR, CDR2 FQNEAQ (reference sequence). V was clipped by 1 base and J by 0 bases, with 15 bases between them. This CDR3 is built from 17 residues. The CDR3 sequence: CASSLVGQGMMNTEAFF. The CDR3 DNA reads TGTGCCAGCAGCTTAGTGGGCCAGGGGATGATGAACACTGAAGCTTTCTTT.

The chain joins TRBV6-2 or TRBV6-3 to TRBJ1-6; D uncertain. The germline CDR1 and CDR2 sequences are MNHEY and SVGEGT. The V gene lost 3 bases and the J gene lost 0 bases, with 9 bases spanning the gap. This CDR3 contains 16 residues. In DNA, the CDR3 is TGTGCCAGCAGTTATCCGGGGAACTCCTATAATTCACCCCTCCACTTT. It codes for CASSYPGNSYNSPLHF.

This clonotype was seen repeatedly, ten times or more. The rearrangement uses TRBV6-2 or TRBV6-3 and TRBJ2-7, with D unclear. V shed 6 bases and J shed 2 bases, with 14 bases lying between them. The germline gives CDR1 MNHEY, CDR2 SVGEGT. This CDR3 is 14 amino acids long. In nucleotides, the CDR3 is TGTGCCAGCAGCCCCCGTGTGCCCGCCTACGAGCAGTACTTC. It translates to CASSPRVPAYEQYF.

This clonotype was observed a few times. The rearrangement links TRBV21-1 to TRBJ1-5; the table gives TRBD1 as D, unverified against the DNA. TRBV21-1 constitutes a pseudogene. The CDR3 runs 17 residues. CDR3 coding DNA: TGTGCCAGCAGCCACAACAAGGGCGGGGATCCCAATCAGCCCCAGCATTTT. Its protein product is CASSHNKGGDPNQPQHF.